The present T cell receptor (beta chain) was sequenced within a study of shared clonotypes between healthy human individuals. Genomic DNA of each subset was evenly split across several immunoSEQ plates. Original processing notes: ImmunoSEQ output held junction-only sequences without quality scores, so filtering differed. Sequencing used immunoSEQ multiplex PCR; TCRdb keeps in-frame clones, though not all of them. V and J calls and clone size follow that table, whereas D and trimming were derived from the DNA. The repertoire includes some 360,000 clones, 73% of them detected once, and roughly 10% sits in the top ten. Adults of Caucasian background living in Nashville, Tennessee made up all donors. In the CD4+ fraction, cells were divided into CD45RA+ naive and CD45RA-negative memory subsets. CDR1 and CDR2 from the germline V gene are MDHEN and SYDVKM. V shed 3 bases and J shed 3 bases, with 8 bases lying between them. This CDR3 region has 14 residues.

The sequenced sample consisted of memory CD4+ T cells sorted from blood. Subset denoted: CD45RA-negative fraction. The clonotype was recovered from a man aged 25-40 years in good health. The chain recombines TRBV28 with TRBJ2-2; D possibly corresponds to TRBD2 (5 bases). The CDR3 DNA follows: TGTGCCAGCAGTTTTGAGGGTTACACCGGGGAGCTGTTTTTT. Protein product: CASSFEGYTGELFF. The whole variable domain, filled in from reference TRBV28 and TRBJ2-2, reads DVKVTQSSRYLVKRTGEKVFLECVQDMDHENMFWYRQDPGLGLRLIYFSYDVKMKEKGDIPEGYSVSREKKERFSLILESASTNQTSMYLCASSFEGYTGELFFGEGSRLTVL.